Following are 30 T cell receptor beta chains from one sample sequenced in a study of blood T cell repertoires in COVID-19. Data came from immunoSEQ multiplex PCR; TCRdb stores just in-frame clones and leaves some out. This sample carries 75,000 to 100,000 clones, about 80% of them seen once, and the ten largest clones take roughly 24%. The sequencing sample was made of peripheral blood. All receptors derive from a man between 70 and 80 years old with acute or convalescent COVID-19.

The chain couples TRBV28 to TRBJ1-2, with 8 bases identical to TRBD1. The V gene's germline CDR1 is MDHEN and CDR2 SYDVKM. CDR3 length equals 15 residues. The junction had 14 bases not matched to a gene; V was cut back by 6 bases and J by 8 bases. For the CDR3, the DNA is TGTGCCAGCAGCCCAGGGGGCGGGACAGCCTTGGGCTACACCTTC. Translated, it gives CASSPGGGTALGYTF.

V usage is TRBV5-6 and J usage is TRBJ2-1; TRBD1 aligns across 9 bases. Germline trimming cut 6 bases from V and 9 bases from J; bases unmatched to any gene: 22. Germline lookup yields CDR1 SGHDT and CDR2 YYEEEE. This CDR3 comprises 18 residues. The CDR3 coding sequence is TGTGCCAGCACCGGGACAGGGCTCCGGGACTACTGGCGGGGTGAGCAGTTCTTC. Residues: CASTGTGLRDYWRGEQFF.

The chain carries TRBV27 and TRBJ1-4; weak D call: TRBD1 (6 bases). The germline CDR1 and CDR2 sequences are MNHEY and SMNVEV (reference sequence). This CDR3 has 16 residues. V was pared by 6 bases and J by 5 bases, with 19 bases between. The CDR3 sequence: CASSLITGRINEKLFF. As DNA, the CDR3 is TGTGCCAGCAGCCTTATCACAGGGAGAATCAATGAAAAACTGTTTTTT.

J is TRBJ2-1 and V is TRBV6-1, with 7 nucleotides matching TRBD1. The CDR3 runs to 15 residues. After removal of 0 bases from V and 9 bases from J, the junction contained 8 bases not matched to a gene. In germline, CDR1 is MNHNS, CDR2 SASEGT. The CDR3 is CASSEAWTGLGEQFF. For the CDR3, the DNA is TGTGCCAGCAGTGAAGCGTGGACAGGCCTGGGTGAGCAGTTCTTC.

This clone has a single count. The chain is built from TRBV6-5 and TRBJ2-7; TRBD1 is a possible D gene (7 bases). Germline CDR1 is MNHEY and CDR2 is SVGAGI. The CDR3 consists of 13 residues. CDR3 in amino acids: CAIRQGGSVEQYF. CDR3 DNA: TGTGCGATCCGCCAGGGGGGAAGTGTCGAGCAGTACTTC.

The rearrangement links TRBV6-5 to TRBJ2-1; 9 bases match TRBD1. Trimming cost V 2 bases and J 1 base; bases outside gene matches: 3. The CDR3 totals 16 residues. Germline V lookup: CDR1 MNHEY, CDR2 SVGAGI. CDR3 region: CASSYDGTGSYNEQFF. Written as DNA, the CDR3 is TGTGCCAGCAGTTACGATGGGACAGGGTCCTACAATGAGCAGTTCTTC.

The chain is built from TRBV3-1 (or the pseudogene TRBV3-2) and TRBJ1-4, with 8 nucleotides matching TRBD1. Trimming at V came to 3 bases and at J to 5 bases, leaving 5 bases not matched to a gene. Germline lookup yields CDR1 LGHDT and CDR2 YNNKEL (reference sequence). The length of the CDR3 is 15 residues. CDR3 loop: CASSQGQVLNEKLFF. The CDR3 coding sequence is TGTGCCAGCAGCCAGGGACAGGTTCTCAATGAAAAACTGTTTTTT.

The chain joins TRBV7-2 to TRBJ2-3; 9 bases are a match to TRBD2. Per the germline V gene, CDR1 is SGHTA and CDR2 is FQGNSA. The CDR3 covers 17 residues. V trimming: 5 bases; J trimming: 5 bases; junction bases outside the gene matches: 14. The CDR3, as DNA: TGTGCCAGCAGCCCGGATTGGGCGGGAGGGCCGATAGATACGCAGTATTTT. It is translated as CASSPDWAGGPIDTQYF.

The rearrangement joins TRBV2 to TRBJ2-7; 11 bases agree with TRBD1. V was clipped by 6 bases and J by 3 bases; unmatched bases: 7. This CDR3 is 15 amino acids long. CDR1 and CDR2 from the germline V gene are SNHLY and FYNNEI. CDR3 nucleotide sequence: TGTGCCAGCAGCCTTACCGGGACAGGGGGCTACGAGCAGTACTTC. Its translation: CASSLTGTGGYEQYF.

Only one count was recorded for this clone. This chain uses TRBV5-1 with TRBJ2-1, with 9 bases identical to TRBD2. Trimming took 1 base from V and 1 from J; bases not matched to a gene: 6. The CDR3 is 17 amino acids. The germline gives CDR1 SGHRS, CDR2 YFSETQ. The CDR3 DNA follows: TGCGCCAGCAGCTTGTCACTACTAGCGGGTTCCTACAATGAGCAGTTCTTC. As protein: CASSLSLLAGSYNEQFF.

A few counts support this clone. The chain has TRBV19 and TRBJ1-4, with 7 bases that match TRBD1. The CDR3 spans 14 residues. Germline CDR1 LNHDA, CDR2 SQIVND (reference sequence). Losses at the gene ends were 6 bases for V and 8 bases for J; bases not matched to a gene: 9. CDR3 bases: TGTGCCAGTAGCCGCTCGGGACAGCCCGAAAAACTGTTTTTT. It is translated as CASSRSGQPEKLFF.

This chain uses TRBV7-2 with TRBJ2-7, with unresolved D. Germline CDR1 and CDR2: SGHTA and FQGNSA. V was shortened by 5 bases and J by 2 bases, with 16 bases between the two germline ends. There are 15 residues in the CDR3. CDR3 loop: CASSPARSLTYEQYF. In DNA, the CDR3 is TGTGCCAGCAGCCCTGCGAGGTCCCTTACCTACGAGCAGTACTTC.

V gene TRBV20-1 combines with J gene TRBJ2-1; 7 nucleotides match TRBD1. CDR1 DFQATT and CDR2 SNEGSKA come from the germline V gene (reference sequence). The CDR3 runs to 14 residues. J was trimmed by 8 bases and V by 3 bases; bases with no gene match: 10. The chain's CDR3 is CSASAGKGAHEQFF. The CDR3 bases are TGCAGTGCTAGTGCCGGAAAGGGGGCACATGAGCAGTTCTTC.

This clone turned up a few times. The V call is TRBV9, the J call TRBJ2-7, with a possible D match to TRBD2 (6 bases). Germline lookup yields CDR1 SGDLS and CDR2 YYNGEE. V lost 0 bases and J 0 bases, leaving 10 bases between the germline ends. This CDR3 is built from 15 residues. The CDR3 loop is CASSVAPGVSYEQYF. DNA of the CDR3: TGTGCCAGCAGCGTAGCTCCGGGAGTCTCCTACGAGCAGTACTTC.

This sequence joins TRBV19 and TRBJ2-5, with a tentative D call TRBD2 (6 bases). V dropped 4 bases and J dropped 1 base, with 16 bases sitting between them. This CDR3 comprises 16 residues. Germline V gene lookup returns CDR1 LNHDA and CDR2 SQIVND (reference sequence). For the CDR3, the DNA is TGTGCCAGTAGTACCTCCTCGTGGGAGGCCCAAGAGACCCAGTACTTC. Encoded protein: CASSTSSWEAQETQYF.

This clone was counted a single time. The genes are TRBV18 and TRBJ1-1; 9 nucleotides align to TRBD1. Germline V gene lookup returns CDR1 KGHSH and CDR2 LQKENI. There are 15 residues in the CDR3. With 3 bases clipped from V and 1 base from J, the junction kept 3 bases outside the gene matches. CDR3 region: CASSPGTGQNTEAFF. The CDR3 region has the DNA TGTGCCAGCTCACCCGGGACAGGGCAGAACACTGAAGCTTTCTTT.

The chain uses TRBV5-1 and TRBJ2-1; D possibly corresponds to TRBD2 (6 bases). The V end was cut by 4 bases, the J end by 2 bases, with 16 bases between. CDR1 SGHRS and CDR2 YFSETQ come from the germline V gene. CDR3 length: 16 amino acids. CDR3 nucleotides: TGCGCCAGCAGCATTCAACCCGGGAGTGCCTACAATGAGCAGTTCTTC. This codes for CASSIQPGSAYNEQFF.

CDR3 loop: CASGSYPGDRSYGYTF. The CDR3 nucleotides are TGTGCTAGTGGTTCATACCCGGGTGACCGATCCTATGGCTACACCTTC. V gene TRBV12-5 combines with J gene TRBJ1-2, with D unresolved. CDR1 and CDR2 (germline): LGHNT, FRNRAP. Deletions cut 4 bases from V and 4 bases from J, with 19 bases between. The CDR3 consists of 16 residues.

The chain recombines TRBV19 with TRBJ1-4; no clear D. CDR3 size: 13 residues. Germline CDR1 and CDR2: LNHDA and SQIVND (reference sequence). The ends were cut back, 3 bases at V and 4 bases at J, with 6 bases in the middle. The CDR3, as DNA: TGTGCCAGTAGTATGGGCCTTAATGAAAAACTGTTTTTT. It is translated as CASSMGLNEKLFF.

Comment on this clone: Other DNA variants within this sample encode the same CDR3. This sequence joins TRBV6-6 and TRBJ1-3; D gene unclear. The CDR3 is made up of 14 amino acids. V dropped 4 bases and J dropped 0 bases, with 7 bases sitting between them. Germline CDR1 is MNHNY and CDR2 is SVGAGI (reference sequence). The DNA for the CDR3 is TGTGCCAGCAGTTTAGGAGGCTCTGGAAACACCATATATTTT. Translated, it gives CASSLGGSGNTIYF.

This chain links TRBV27 with TRBJ2-7, with 8 nucleotides matching TRBD2. Losses at the gene ends were 10 bases for V and 4 bases for J; bases not matched to a gene: 9. The CDR3 loop spans 13 amino acids. In germline, CDR1 is MNHEY, CDR2 SMNVEV (reference sequence). This CDR3 is CATKGGGRYEQYF. CDR3 in DNA: TGTGCCACCAAAGGCGGGGGGCGGTACGAGCAGTACTTC.

This rearrangement joins TRBV28 to TRBJ2-7; 9 bases fit TRBD1. Germline V gene sequence: CDR1 MDHEN, CDR2 SYDVKM. V was pared by 6 bases and J by 2 bases, with 8 bases of the junction left unmatched. CDR3 length: 15 amino acids. The CDR3 region has the DNA TGTGCCAGCAGCACGACAGGGGGGGTAGCCTACGAGCAGTACTTC. Protein sequence: CASSTTGGVAYEQYF.

This sequence joins TRBV28 and TRBJ2-7; TRBD2 matches at 14 bases. Germline loops: CDR1 MDHEN, CDR2 SYDVKM. The CDR3 covers 17 residues. The junction had 7 bases not matched to a gene; V was cut back by 6 bases and J by 0 bases. The CDR3 sequence is CASRGTSGRLGSYEQYF. The CDR3 DNA follows: TGTGCCAGCAGGGGGACTAGCGGGAGATTGGGCTCCTACGAGCAGTACTTC.

The table lists this clone with a count of one. The gene calls are TRBV6-5 and TRBJ1-6; tentatively, D is TRBD1 (5 bases). V lost 4 bases and J lost 15, with 16 bases in between. Germline V gene lookup returns CDR1 MNHEY and CDR2 SVGAGI. This CDR3 spans 13 amino acids. The CDR3 nucleotides read TGTGCCAGCAGTTTCGGGACTCGCCAAATCCTCCACTTT. The encoded protein is CASSFGTRQILHF.

This clone occurred once. The sample carries other DNA sequences with the same CDR3. The gene calls are TRBV10-3 and TRBJ2-2; D is undetermined. The length of the CDR3 is 13 residues. Germline V lookup: CDR1 ENHRY, CDR2 SYGVKD. The V end was cut by 2 bases, the J end by 6 bases, with 7 bases between. The DNA of the CDR3 is TGTGCCATCAGTGAGCCCCTCGCCGGGGAGCTGTTTTTT. It codes for CAISEPLAGELFF.

This chain joins TRBV27 and TRBJ1-6; TRBD1 is a possible D gene (5 bases). V was clipped by 7 bases and J by 7 bases, with 5 bases between them. Per the germline V gene, CDR1 is MNHEY and CDR2 is SMNVEV (reference sequence). The CDR3 is made up of 11 amino acids. The CDR3 coding sequence is TGTGCCAGCAAGGGGAATTCACCCCTCCACTTT. It is translated as CASKGNSPLHF.

There are a few counts of this clone. The CDR3 bases are TGCGCCAGCAGCTTGGGCGCGGGAGGTCTGGATACGCAGTATTTT. This encodes CASSLGAGGLDTQYF. V gene TRBV5-1 combines with J gene TRBJ2-3; 8 bases are shared with TRBD2. Germline V CDR1 and CDR2: SGHRS, YFSETQ. The CDR3 totals 15 residues. The V and J ends lost 0 bases and 6 bases, in that order; junction bases with no gene match: 6.

This chain uses TRBV10-3 with TRBJ2-2, with 10 positions matching TRBD2. Germline trimming cut 1 base from V and 7 bases from J; bases unmatched to any gene: 6. Germline lookup yields CDR1 ENHRY and CDR2 SYGVKD. CDR3 length: 16 residues. Written as DNA, the CDR3 is TGTGCCATCAGTGAGTGGCTAGCGGGAGTGGTCGGGGAGCTGTTTTTT. Translation gives CAISEWLAGVVGELFF.

This chain links TRBV3-1 (or the pseudogene TRBV3-2) with TRBJ2-7; D not resolved. The V end lost 4 bases, the J end lost 6 bases, and 10 bases lay between the germline ends. The CDR3 is 12 amino acids. The germline CDR1 and CDR2 sequences are LGHDT and YNNKEL (reference sequence). Here the CDR3 DNA reads TGTGCCAGCAGCCTCCACCCCGGCGAGCAGTACTTC. Protein product: CASSLHPGEQYF.

V gene TRBV21-1 combines with J gene TRBJ2-1; TRBD2 is the table's D call, not checked against the DNA. TRBV21-1 is termed a pseudogene. The CDR3 has 19 residues. CDR3 sequence: CASSKGVSVSGGHCDEQFF. In DNA form, the CDR3 reads TGTGCCAGCAGCAAAGGCGTATCGGTATCGGGAGGTCATTGTGATGAGCAGTTCTTC.